This TCR beta chain was sequenced during a study of T-cell memory formation after mild COVID-19. Background on the study: TCR clusters mostly belonged to single donors. Study-level points and caveats: Nothing showed for sure that second-wave clones peaking on day 37 were SARS-CoV-2 specific.

This CDR3 comprises 14 residues. Germline CDR1 reads SGHRS; CDR2 reads YFSETQ. V was pared by 2 bases and J by 0 bases, with 2 bases of the junction left unmatched. Comment on this clonotype: Its antigen is unidentified.

Amplification by 5'RACE using constant-segment primers produced TCR alpha and TCR beta cDNA libraries that carried sample barcodes and UMIs. From the 5' RACE reads, TCRdb called clonotypes with MiXCR, one entry per CDR3 protein. The repertoire holds roughly 450,000 distinct CDR3 sequences, 18% seen once, with approximately 13% in the top ten. This rearrangement joins TRBV5-1 to TRBJ2-7; 7 nucleotides match TRBD1. Material: PBMCs or a T cell subset sorted from them (not recorded which). The sequence was collected from an adult woman who had mild COVID-19 (a few samples of this study predate the infection). Cell type and time point are not known. CDR3 protein: CASSFGQVSYEQYF. DNA of the CDR3: TGCGCCAGCAGCTTTGGACAGGTCTCCTACGAGCAGTACTTC.